In its sample, the clone carrying this T cell receptor beta chain was seen a few times. In the original analysis: Amplifying reference gene primers gave estimates of nucleated cell counts. Using immunoSEQ multiplex PCR, the repertoire was profiled, and TCRdb retains in-frame clones only, with some absent. D and trimming come from the DNA, and the V and J calls and clone size come from that table. Of approximately 190,000 clones listed, about 80% are singletons. This entry is derived from a study of blood T cell repertoires in COVID-19. Study at large: Material from acute and convalescent COVID-19 was sourced from the United States, Italy and Spain. T cells, B-cell-depleted T cells, or PBMCs provided the cDNA or gDNA that served as material.

The CDR3 covers 16 residues. V gave up 5 bases and J gave up 0 bases, with 17 bases separating them. CDR1 is LNHDA, CDR2 SQIVND, per germline (reference sequence). The sample consisted of peripheral blood. The TCR comes from a man aged 60 to 75 with acute or convalescent COVID-19. V gene TRBV19 combines with J gene TRBJ2-7; maybe TRBD1 (7 bases). This CDR3 reads CASSGRSRTGSYEQYF. CDR3 nucleotide sequence: TGTGCCAGTAGTGGGAGGAGTCGGACAGGCTCCTACGAGCAGTACTTC. The full variable domain, completed using reference TRBV19 and TRBJ2-7, is DGGITQSPKYLFRKEGQNVTLSCEQNLNHDAMYWYRQDPGQGLRLIYYSQIVNDFQKGDIAEGYSVSREKKESFPLTVTSAQKNPTAFYLCASSGRSRTGSYEQYFGPGTRLTVT.